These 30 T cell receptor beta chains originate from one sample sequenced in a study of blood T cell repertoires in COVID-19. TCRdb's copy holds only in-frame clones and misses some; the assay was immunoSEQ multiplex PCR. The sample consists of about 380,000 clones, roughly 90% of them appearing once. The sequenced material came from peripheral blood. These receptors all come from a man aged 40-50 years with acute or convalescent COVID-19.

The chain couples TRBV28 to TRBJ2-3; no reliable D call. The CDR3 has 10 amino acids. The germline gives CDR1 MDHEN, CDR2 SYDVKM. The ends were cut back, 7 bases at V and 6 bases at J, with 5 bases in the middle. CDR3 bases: TGTGCCAGCACCGGGGATACGCAGTATTTT. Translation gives CASTGDTQYF.

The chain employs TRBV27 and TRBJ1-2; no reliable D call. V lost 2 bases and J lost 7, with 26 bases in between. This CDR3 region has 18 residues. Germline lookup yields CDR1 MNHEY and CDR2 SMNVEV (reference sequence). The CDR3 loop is CASSLNGPGTNGLRGYTF. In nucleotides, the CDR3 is TGTGCCAGCAGTTTAAATGGTCCGGGTACCAACGGCCTCCGTGGCTACACCTTC.

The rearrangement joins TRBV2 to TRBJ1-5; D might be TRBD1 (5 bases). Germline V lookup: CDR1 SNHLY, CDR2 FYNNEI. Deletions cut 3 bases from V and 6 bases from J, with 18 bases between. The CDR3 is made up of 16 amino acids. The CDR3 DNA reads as TGTGCCAGCAGTGAGGGGGGGGGACGATCCGGTCAGCCCCAGCATTTT. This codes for CASSEGGGRSGQPQHF.

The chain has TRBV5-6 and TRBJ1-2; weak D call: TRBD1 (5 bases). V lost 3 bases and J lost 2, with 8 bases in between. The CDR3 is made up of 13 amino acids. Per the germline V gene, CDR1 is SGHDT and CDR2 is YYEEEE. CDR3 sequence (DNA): TGTGCCAGCAGCTCGACAGTAAACTATGGCTACACCTTC. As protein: CASSSTVNYGYTF.

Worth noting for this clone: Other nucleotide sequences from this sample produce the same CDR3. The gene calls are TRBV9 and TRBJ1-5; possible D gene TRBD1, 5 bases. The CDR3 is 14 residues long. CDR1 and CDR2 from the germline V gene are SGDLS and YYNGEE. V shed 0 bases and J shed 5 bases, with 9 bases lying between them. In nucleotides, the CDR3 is TGTGCCAGCAGCGTAGAAGGGGCAGATCAGCCCCAGCATTTT. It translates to CASSVEGADQPQHF. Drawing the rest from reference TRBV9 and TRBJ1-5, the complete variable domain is DSGVTQTPKHLITATGQRVTLRCSPRSGDLSVYWYQQSLDQGLQFLIQYYNGEERAKGNILERFSAQQFPDLHSELNLSSLELGDSALYFCASSVEGADQPQHFGDGTRLSIL.

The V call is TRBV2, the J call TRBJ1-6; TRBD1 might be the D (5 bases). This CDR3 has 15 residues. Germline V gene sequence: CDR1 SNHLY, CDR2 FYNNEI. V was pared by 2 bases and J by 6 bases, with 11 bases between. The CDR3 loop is CASSEWGGRNSPLHF. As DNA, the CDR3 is TGTGCCAGCAGTGAATGGGGGGGTCGTAATTCACCCCTCCACTTT. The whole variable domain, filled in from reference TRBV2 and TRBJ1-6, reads EPEVTQTPSHQVTQMGQEVILRCVPISNHLYFYWYRQILGQKVEFLVSFYNNEISEKSEIFDDQFSVERPDGSNFTLKIRSTKLEDSAMYFCASSEWGGRNSPLHFGNGTRLTVT.

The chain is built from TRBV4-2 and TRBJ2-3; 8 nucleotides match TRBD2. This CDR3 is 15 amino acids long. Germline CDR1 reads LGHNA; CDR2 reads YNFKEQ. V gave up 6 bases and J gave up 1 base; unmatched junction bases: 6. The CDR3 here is CASSPGGRGTDTQYF. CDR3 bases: TGTGCCAGCAGTCCGGGGGGGCGGGGCACAGATACGCAGTATTTT.

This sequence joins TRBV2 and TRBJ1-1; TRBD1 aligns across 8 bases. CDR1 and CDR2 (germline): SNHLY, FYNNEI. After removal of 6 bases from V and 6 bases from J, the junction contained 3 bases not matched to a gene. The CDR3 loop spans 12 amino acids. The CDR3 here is CASRGTGPEAFF. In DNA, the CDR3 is TGTGCCAGCAGGGGGACAGGACCTGAAGCTTTCTTT.

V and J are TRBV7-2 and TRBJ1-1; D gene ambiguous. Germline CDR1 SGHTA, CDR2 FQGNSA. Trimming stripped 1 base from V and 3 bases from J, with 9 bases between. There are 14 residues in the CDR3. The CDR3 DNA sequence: TGTGCCAGCAGCTTAGACAGAATTTACACTGAAGCTTTCTTT. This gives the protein CASSLDRIYTEAFF.

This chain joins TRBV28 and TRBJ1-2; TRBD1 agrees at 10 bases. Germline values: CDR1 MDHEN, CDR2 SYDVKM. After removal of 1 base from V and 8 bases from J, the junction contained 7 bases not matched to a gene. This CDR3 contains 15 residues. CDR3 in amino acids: CASSLYGTGDHGYTF. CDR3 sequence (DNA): TGTGCCAGCAGTTTATATGGGACAGGGGATCACGGCTACACCTTC.

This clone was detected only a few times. CDR3: CASSVGVGGSSPLHF. The CDR3 DNA sequence: TGTGCCAGCAGCGTAGGAGTGGGTGGGAGTTCACCCCTCCACTTT. This chain uses TRBV9 with TRBJ1-6; no clear D gene. The CDR3 is made up of 15 amino acids. Germline CDR1 and CDR2: SGDLS and YYNGEE. Trimming left V 0 bases short and J 9 bases short, with 13 bases between. The complete variable domain, with remaining parts taken from reference TRBV9 and TRBJ1-6, reads DSGVTQTPKHLITATGQRVTLRCSPRSGDLSVYWYQQSLDQGLQFLIQYYNGEERAKGNILERFSAQQFPDLHSELNLSSLELGDSALYFCASSVGVGGSSPLHFGNGTRLTVT.

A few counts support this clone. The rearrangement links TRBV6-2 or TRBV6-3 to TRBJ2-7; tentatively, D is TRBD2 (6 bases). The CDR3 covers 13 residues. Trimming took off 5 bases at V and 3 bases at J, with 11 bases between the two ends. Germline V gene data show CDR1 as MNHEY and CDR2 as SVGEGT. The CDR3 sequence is CASSPGTVYEQYF. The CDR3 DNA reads TGTGCCAGCAGTCCCGGGACTGTCTACGAGCAGTACTTC.

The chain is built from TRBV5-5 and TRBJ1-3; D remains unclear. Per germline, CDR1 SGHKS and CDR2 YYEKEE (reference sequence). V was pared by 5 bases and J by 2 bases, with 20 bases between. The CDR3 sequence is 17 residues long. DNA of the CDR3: TGTGCCAGCAGTCGATCCCCCCTACGCGAGGCTGGAAACACCATATATTTT. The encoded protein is CASSRSPLREAGNTIYF.

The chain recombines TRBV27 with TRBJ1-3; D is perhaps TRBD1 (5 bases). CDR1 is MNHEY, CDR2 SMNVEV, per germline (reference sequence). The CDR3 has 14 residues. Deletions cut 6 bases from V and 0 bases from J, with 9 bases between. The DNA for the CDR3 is TGTGCCAGCAGGGGGACTGTCTCTGGAAACACCATATATTTT. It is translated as CASRGTVSGNTIYF.

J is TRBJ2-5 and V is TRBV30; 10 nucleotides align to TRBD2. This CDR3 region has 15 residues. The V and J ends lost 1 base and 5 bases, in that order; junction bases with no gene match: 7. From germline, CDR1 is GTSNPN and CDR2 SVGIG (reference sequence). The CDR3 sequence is CAWSASGRADETQYF. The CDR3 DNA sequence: TGTGCCTGGAGTGCCAGCGGGAGGGCCGACGAGACCCAGTACTTC.

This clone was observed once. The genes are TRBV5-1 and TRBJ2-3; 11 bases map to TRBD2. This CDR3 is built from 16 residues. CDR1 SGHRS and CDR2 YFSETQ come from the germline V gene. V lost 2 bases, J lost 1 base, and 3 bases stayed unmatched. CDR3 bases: TGCGCCAGCAGCTTTCTGACTAGCGGGGGCACAGATACGCAGTATTTT. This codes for CASSFLTSGGTDTQYF.

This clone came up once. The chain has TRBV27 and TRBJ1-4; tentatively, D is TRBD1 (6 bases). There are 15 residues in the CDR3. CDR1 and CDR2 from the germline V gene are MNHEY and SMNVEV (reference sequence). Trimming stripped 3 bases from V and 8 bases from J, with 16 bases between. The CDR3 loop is CASSLVQGLGEKLFF. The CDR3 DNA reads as TGTGCCAGCAGTTTGGTACAGGGTCTTGGAGAAAAACTGTTTTTT.

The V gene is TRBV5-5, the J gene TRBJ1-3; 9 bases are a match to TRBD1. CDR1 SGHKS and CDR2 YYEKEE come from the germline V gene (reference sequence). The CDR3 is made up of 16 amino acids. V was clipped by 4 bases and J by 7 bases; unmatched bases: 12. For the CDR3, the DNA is TGTGCCAGCAGCCTAACCACGGACAGGGGACGGAACACCATATATTTT. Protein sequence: CASSLTTDRGRNTIYF.

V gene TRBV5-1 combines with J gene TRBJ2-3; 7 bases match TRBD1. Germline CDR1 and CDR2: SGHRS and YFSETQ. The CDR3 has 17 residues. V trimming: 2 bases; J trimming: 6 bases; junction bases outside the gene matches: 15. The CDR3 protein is CASSFMAGGDFTDTQYF. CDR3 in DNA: TGCGCCAGCAGCTTTATGGCAGGGGGTGATTTCACGGATACGCAGTATTTT.

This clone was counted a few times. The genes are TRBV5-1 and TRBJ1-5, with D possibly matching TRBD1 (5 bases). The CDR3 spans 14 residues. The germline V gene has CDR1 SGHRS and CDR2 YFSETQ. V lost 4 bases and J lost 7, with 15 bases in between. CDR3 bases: TGCGCCAGCAGCCCCGCGGGGGAGGGACAGCCCCAGCATTTT. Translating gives CASSPAGEGQPQHF.

DNA for the CDR3: TGTGCCAGCAGCTTTGGCGGGACAGATACGCAGTATTTT. As protein: CASSFGGTDTQYF. The J gene is TRBJ2-3, the V gene TRBV7-9; tentative D call: TRBD2 (5 bases). The CDR3 is made up of 13 amino acids. Germline CDR1 reads SEHNR; CDR2 reads FQNEAQ (reference sequence). The germline V and J ends were trimmed by 3 bases and 3 bases, with 7 bases remaining between them.

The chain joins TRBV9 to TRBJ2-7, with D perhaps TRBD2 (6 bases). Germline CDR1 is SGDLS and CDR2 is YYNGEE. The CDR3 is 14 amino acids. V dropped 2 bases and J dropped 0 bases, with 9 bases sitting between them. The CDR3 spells CASSVGTFSYEQYF. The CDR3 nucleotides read TGTGCCAGCAGCGTGGGGACTTTCTCCTACGAGCAGTACTTC.

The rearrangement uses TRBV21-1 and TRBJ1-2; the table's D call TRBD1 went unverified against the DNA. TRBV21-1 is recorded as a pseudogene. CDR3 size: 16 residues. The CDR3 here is CASSKAGTGVLYGYTF. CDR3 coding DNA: TGTGCCAGCAGCAAAGCGGGGACAGGGGTCCTCTATGGCTACACCTTC.

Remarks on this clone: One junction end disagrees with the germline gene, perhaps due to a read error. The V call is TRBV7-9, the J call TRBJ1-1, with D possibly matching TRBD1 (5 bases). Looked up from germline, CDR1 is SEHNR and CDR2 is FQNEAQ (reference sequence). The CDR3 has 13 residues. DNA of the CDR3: TGTGCCAGCAGCTTAGGCCCCGACAGATACCCAAGCTTT. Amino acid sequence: CASSLGPDRYPSF.

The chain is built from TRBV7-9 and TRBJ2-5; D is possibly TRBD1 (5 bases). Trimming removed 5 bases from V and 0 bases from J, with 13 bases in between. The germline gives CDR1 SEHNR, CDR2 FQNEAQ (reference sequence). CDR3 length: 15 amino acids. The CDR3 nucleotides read TGTGCCAGCAGCGGGGCAGGGAAAAACCAAGAGACCCAGTACTTC. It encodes CASSGAGKNQETQYF.

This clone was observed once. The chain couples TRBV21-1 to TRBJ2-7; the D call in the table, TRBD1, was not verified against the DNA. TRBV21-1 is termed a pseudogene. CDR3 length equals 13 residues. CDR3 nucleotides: TGTGCCAGCAACCGCTTACAGGGCGACGAGCAGTACTTC. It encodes CASNRLQGDEQYF.

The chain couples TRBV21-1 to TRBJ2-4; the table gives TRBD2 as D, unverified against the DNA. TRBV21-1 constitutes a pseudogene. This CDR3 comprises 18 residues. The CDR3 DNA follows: TGTGCCAGCAGCAAAGATTCGGAGCGGGTTACTGCCAAAAACATTCAGTACTTC. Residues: CASSKDSERVTAKNIQYF.

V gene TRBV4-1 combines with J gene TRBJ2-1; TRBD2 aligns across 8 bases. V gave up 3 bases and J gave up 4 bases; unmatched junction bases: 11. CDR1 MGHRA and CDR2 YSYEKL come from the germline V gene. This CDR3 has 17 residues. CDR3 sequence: CASSHFLAGRRYNEQFF. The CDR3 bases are TGCGCCAGCAGCCACTTCCTAGCGGGCCGCCGTTACAATGAGCAGTTCTTC.

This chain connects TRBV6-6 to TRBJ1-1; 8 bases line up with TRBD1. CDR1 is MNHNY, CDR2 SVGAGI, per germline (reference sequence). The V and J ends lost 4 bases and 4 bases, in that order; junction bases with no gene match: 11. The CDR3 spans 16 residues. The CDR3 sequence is CASSSGQGWRGTEAFF. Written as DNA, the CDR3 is TGTGCCAGCAGTTCAGGACAGGGTTGGCGGGGCACTGAAGCTTTCTTT.

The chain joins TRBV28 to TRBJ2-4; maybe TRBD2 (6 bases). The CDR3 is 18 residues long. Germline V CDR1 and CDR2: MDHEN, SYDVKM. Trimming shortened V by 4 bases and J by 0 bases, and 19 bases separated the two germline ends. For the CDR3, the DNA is TGTGCCAGCAGTTCCCCACCGTGGGTGGGACTAGCCAAAAACATTCAGTACTTC. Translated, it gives CASSSPPWVGLAKNIQYF.